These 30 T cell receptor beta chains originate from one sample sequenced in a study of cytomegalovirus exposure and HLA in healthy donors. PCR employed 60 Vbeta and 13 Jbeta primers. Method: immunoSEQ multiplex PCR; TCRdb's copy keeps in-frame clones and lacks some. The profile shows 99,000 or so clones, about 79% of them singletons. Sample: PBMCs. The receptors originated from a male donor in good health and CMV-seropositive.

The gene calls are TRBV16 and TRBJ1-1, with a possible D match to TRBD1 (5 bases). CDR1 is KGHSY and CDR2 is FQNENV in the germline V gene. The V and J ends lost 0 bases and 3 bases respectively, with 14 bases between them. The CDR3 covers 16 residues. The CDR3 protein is CASSQSAFGGDTEAFF. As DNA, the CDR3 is TGTGCCAGCAGCCAATCGGCCTTCGGGGGGGACACTGAAGCTTTCTTT.

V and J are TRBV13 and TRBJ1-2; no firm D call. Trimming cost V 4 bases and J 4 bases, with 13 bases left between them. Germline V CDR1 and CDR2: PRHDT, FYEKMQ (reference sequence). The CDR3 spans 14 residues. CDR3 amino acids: CASSSGSPPYGYTF. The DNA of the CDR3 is TGTGCCAGCAGCTCCGGGTCTCCCCCCTATGGCTACACCTTC.

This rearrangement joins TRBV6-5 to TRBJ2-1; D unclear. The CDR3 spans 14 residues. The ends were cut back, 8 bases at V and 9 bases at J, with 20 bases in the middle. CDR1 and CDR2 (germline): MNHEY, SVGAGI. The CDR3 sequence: CASLASVYSSEQFF. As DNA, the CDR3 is TGTGCCAGCTTAGCAAGTGTTTATTCGAGTGAGCAGTTCTTC.

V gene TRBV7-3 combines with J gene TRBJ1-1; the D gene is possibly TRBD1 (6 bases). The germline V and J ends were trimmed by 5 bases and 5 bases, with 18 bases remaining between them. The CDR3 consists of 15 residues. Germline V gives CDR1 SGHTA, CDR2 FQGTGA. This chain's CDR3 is CASSPTGYQGTEAFF. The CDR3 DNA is TGTGCCAGCAGCCCCACAGGTTACCAGGGGACTGAAGCTTTCTTT.

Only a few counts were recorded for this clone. CDR3 nucleotides: TGTGCCAGCAGCCAAAGGGACAGCGATGAAGCTTTCTTT. This translates into CASSQRDSDEAFF. V is TRBV4-2 and J is TRBJ1-1; 7 nucleotides align to TRBD1. The CDR3 totals 13 residues. V gave up 2 bases and J gave up 7 bases; unmatched junction bases: 4. Germline V gene data show CDR1 as LGHNA and CDR2 as YNFKEQ.

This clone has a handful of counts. DNA for the CDR3: TGTGCCAGTAGTATCGTGGGCAGCAATCAGCCCCAGCATTTT. Its translation: CASSIVGSNQPQHF. This rearrangement joins TRBV19 to TRBJ1-5; D remains unclear. V was cut by 3 bases and J by 1 base, with 7 bases left in between. The germline V gene has CDR1 LNHDA and CDR2 SQIVND (reference sequence). The CDR3 is 14 amino acids.

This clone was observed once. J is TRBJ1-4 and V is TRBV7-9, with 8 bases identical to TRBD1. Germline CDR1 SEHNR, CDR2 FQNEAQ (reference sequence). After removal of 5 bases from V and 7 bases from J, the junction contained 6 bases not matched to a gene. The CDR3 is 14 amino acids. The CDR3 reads CASSPRTGSEKLFF. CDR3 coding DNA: TGTGCCAGCAGCCCTCGGACAGGGTCTGAAAAACTGTTTTTT.

This CDR3 reads CASSLRVGTGASYEQYF. As DNA, the CDR3 is TGTGCCAGCAGCTTAAGGGTGGGGACAGGGGCCTCCTACGAGCAGTACTTC. This rearrangement joins TRBV11-2 to TRBJ2-7; 10 bases are shared with TRBD1. CDR1 and CDR2 (germline): SGHAT, FQNNGV. The junction had 7 bases not matched to a gene; V was cut back by 2 bases and J by 0 bases. This CDR3 has 17 amino acids.

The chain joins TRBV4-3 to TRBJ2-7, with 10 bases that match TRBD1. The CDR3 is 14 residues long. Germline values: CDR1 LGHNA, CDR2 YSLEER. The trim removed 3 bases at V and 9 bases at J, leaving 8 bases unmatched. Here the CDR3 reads CASSQNPGQGLQYF. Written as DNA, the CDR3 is TGCGCCAGCAGCCAGAATCCGGGACAGGGGCTGCAGTACTTC.

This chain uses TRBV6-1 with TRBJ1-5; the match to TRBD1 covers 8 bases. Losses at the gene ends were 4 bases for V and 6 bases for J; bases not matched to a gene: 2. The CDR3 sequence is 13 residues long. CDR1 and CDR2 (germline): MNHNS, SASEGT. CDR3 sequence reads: CASSGDRRQPQHF. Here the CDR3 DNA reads TGTGCCAGCAGTGGGGACAGGCGTCAGCCCCAGCATTTT.

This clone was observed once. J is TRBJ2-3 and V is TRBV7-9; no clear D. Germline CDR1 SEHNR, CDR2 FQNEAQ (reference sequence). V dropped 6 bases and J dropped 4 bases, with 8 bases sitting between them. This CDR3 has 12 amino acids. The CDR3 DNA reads TGTGCCAGCAGACAAACCTCAGATACGCAGTATTTT. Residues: CASRQTSDTQYF.

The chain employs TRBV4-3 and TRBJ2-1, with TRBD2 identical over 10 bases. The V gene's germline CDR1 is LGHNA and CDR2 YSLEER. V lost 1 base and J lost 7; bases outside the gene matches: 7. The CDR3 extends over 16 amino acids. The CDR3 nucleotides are TGCGCCAGCAGCCAAGTGGGACTAGCGAGAAGGAATGAGCAGTTCTTC. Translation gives CASSQVGLARRNEQFF.

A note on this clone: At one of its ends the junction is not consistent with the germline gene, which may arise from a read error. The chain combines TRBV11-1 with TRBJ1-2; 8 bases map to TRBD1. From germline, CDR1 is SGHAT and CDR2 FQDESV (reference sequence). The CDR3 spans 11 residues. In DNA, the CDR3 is TGTGCCAGCAGATTCCGGGACAGGCAGGTATTC. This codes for CASRFRDRQVF.

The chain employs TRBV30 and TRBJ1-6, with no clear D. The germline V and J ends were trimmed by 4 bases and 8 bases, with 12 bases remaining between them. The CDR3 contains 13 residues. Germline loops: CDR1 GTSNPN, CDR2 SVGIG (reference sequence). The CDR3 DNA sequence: TGTGCCTGGACCGAGGGTCTTCATTCACCCCTCCACTTT. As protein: CAWTEGLHSPLHF.

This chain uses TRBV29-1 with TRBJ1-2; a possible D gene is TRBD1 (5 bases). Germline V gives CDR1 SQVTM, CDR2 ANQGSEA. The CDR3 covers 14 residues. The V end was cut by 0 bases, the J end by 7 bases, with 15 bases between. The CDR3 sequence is CSVEDLGGSRGYTF. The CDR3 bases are TGCAGCGTTGAAGATCTCGGGGGATCGCGTGGCTACACCTTC.

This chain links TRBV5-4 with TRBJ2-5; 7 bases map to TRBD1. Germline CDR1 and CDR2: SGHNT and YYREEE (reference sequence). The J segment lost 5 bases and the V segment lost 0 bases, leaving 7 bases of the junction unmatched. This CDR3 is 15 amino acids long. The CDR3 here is CASSLAGTRGETQYF. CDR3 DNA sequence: TGTGCCAGCAGCTTGGCCGGGACCAGGGGGGAGACCCAGTACTTC.

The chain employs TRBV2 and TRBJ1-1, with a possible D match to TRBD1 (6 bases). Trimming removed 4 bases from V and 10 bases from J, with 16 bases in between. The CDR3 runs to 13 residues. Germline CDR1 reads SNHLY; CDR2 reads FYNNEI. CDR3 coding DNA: TGTGCCAGCAGTGGAACCCCAGGGGTCGGAGCTTTCTTT. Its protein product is CASSGTPGVGAFF.

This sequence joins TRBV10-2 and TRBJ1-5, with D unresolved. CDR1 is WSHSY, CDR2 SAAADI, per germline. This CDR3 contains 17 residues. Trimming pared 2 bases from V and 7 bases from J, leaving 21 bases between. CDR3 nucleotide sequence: TGCGCCAGCAGTGAGGGACTCTACCCTCAGTCAGAGCAGCCCCAGCATTTT. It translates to CASSEGLYPQSEQPQHF.

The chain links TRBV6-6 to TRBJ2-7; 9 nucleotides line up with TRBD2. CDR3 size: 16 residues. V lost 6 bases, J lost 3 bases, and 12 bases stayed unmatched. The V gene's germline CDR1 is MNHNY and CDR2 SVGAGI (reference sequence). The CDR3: CASSRSGRGGNYEQYF. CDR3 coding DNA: TGTGCCAGCAGCCGTAGCGGGCGGGGGGGAAACTACGAGCAGTACTTC.

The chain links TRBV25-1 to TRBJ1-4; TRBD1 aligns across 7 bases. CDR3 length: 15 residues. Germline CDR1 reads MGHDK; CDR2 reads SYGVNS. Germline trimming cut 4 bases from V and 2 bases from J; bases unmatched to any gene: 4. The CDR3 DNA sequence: TGTGCCAGCAGTGTCAGGGGGACCACTAATGAAAAACTGTTTTTT. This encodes CASSVRGTTNEKLFF.

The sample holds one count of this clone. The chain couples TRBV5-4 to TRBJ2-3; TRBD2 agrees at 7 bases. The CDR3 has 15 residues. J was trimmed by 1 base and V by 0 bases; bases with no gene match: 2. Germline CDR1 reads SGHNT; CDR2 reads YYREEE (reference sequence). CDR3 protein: CASSLDGGGTDTQYF. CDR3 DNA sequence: TGTGCCAGCAGCTTGGATGGGGGGGGCACAGATACGCAGTATTTT.

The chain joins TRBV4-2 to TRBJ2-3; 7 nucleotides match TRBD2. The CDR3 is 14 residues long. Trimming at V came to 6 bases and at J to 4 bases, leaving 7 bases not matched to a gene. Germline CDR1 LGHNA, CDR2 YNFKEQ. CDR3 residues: CASRSSGDSDTQYF. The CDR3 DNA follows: TGTGCCAGCAGAAGCAGCGGGGACTCAGATACGCAGTATTTT.

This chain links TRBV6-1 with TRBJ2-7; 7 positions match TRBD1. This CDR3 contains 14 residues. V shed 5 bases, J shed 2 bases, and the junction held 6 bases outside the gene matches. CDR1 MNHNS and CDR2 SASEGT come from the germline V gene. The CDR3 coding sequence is TGTGCCAGCAGTAACCGGGACAGAGCCTACGAGCAGTACTTC. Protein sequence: CASSNRDRAYEQYF.

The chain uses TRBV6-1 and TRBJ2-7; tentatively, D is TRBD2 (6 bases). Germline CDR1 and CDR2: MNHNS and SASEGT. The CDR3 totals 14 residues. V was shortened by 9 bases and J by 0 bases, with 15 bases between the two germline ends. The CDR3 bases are TGTGCCAGTCGATTATCCGGGAGCTCCTACGAGCAGTACTTC. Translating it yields CASRLSGSSYEQYF.

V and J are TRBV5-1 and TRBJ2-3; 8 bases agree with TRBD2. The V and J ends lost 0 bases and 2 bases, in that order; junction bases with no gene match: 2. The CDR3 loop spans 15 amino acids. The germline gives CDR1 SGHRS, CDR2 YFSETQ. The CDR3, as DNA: TGCGCCAGCAGCTTGGAGCGGGGGACCACAGATACGCAGTATTTT. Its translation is CASSLERGTTDTQYF.

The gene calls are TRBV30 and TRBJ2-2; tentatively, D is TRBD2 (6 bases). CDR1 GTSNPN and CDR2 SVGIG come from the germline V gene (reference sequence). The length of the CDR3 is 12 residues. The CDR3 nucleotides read TGTGCGGAGGGCAGTAACACCGGGGAGCTGTTTTTT. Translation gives CAEGSNTGELFF.

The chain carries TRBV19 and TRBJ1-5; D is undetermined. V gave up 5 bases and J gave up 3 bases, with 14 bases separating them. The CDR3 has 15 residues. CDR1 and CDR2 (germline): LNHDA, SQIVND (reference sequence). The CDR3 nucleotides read TGTGCCAGTAGTTTAGGGTCACAGACCAATCAGCCCCAGCATTTT. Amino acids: CASSLGSQTNQPQHF.

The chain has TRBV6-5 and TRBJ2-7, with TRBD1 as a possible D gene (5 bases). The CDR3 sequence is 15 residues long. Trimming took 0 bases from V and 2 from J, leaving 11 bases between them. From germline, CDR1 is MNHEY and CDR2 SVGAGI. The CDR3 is CASSYSATVTYEQYF. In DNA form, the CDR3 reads TGTGCCAGCAGTTACTCTGCGACAGTAACCTACGAGCAGTACTTC.

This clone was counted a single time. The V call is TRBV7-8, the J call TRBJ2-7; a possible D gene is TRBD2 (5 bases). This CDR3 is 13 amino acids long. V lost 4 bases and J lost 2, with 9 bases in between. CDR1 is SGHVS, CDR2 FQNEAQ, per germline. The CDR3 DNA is TGTGCCAGCAGCTGGACTTCGCCCTACGAGCAGTACTTC. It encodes CASSWTSPYEQYF.

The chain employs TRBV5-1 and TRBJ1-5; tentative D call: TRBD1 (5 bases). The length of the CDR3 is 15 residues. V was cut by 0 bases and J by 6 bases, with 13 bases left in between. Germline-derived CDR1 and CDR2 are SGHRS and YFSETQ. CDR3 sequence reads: CASSLEGQGGQPQHF. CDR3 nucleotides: TGCGCCAGCAGCTTGGAAGGTCAGGGCGGTCAGCCCCAGCATTTT.